Each of the 2 T cell receptor beta chains below was sequenced from the same sample in a study of CD8 T cells in Susac syndrome. Reverse transcription of 0.5 to 1 ug RNA was performed with random hexamers. TCRdb independently ran MiXCR on the immunoSEQ multiplex PCR reads; one entry per CDR3 protein. Among under 200,000 distinct CDR3 sequences listed, about 95% were seen once. Sequenced: CD8+ T cells from PBMCs. All receptors come from a human donor with multiple sclerosis.

The chain joins TRBV30 to TRBJ1-2; D is possibly TRBD1 (5 bases). This CDR3 contains 15 residues. The germline V gene encodes CDR1 GTSNPN and CDR2 SVGIG (reference sequence). The V end lost 1 base, the J end lost 3 bases, and 15 bases lay between the germline ends. The CDR3, as DNA: TGTGCCTGGAGTGGCCTCACGGACAAGGACTATGGCTACACCTTC. Translated: CAWSGLTDKDYGYTF.

This clonotype was detected once. The chain employs TRBV4-1 and TRBJ2-7; D ambiguous. The CDR3 is made up of 14 amino acids. V lost 1 base to trimming and J lost 5 bases, with 12 bases between them. Germline V gene sequence: CDR1 MGHRA, CDR2 YSYEKL. The CDR3 sequence is CASSQGTEVDEQYF. The CDR3 nucleotides are TGCGCCAGCAGCCAAGGCACAGAGGTAGACGAGCAGTACTTC.